The TCR beta chain described here comes from a study of T cells in Graves' hyperthyroidism and ophthalmopathy. Overall study findings and caveats: A median about 6 months before onset, the model predicted ophthalmopathy. Most clonotypes expanded in the thyroid (above 0.001) were also present in blood.

Amplification of TCR beta CDR3 regions was performed using RNA transcripts as template. The study used the HTBI primer set for a first-round RT-PCR of the TCR CDR3. TCRdb ran MiXCR on the multiplex PCR reads and lists one entry per CDR3 protein. Of 550,000 to 600,000 distinct CDR3 sequences listed, 16% were seen once; the top ten hold roughly 18%. The germline CDR1 and CDR2 sequences are MNHNS and SASEGT. The CDR3 is 14 amino acids. V lost 8 bases, J lost 0 bases, and 8 bases lay in between. There are a few counts of this clonotype. Its antigen remains unknown. The V gene is TRBV6-1, the J gene TRBJ2-6, with a tentative D call TRBD2 (6 bases). This TCR came from a woman aged 18-29 years with Graves' hyperthyroidism. The sample comprised blood. The CDR3 region is CASGRGSGANVLTF. CDR3 coding DNA: TGTGCCAGCGGGCGGGGCTCTGGGGCCAACGTCCTGACTTTC.